The rows below give T cell receptor beta chains drawn from one sample of a study of TIL therapy for anti-PD-1-resistant metastatic lung cancer. Assay used: immunoSEQ multiplex PCR; TCRdb lists only in-frame clones, some missing. The sample includes approximately 11,000 clones, approximately 59% seen only once; the top ten take 7.4%. The source material was tumor tissue, sampled at baseline. The receptor source for this set is a person aged 25 to 80 with non-small cell lung cancer. Both conserved end residues are trimmed from each CDR3. Each record gives: CDR3 protein, clone size, V gene, J gene. Rows may omit the clone size; those that give it use once, few, many or a size class.

ASKSGQFNSPLH,few,TRBV27,TRBJ1-6
ASSLFWGAGETQY,-,TRBV7-8,TRBJ2-5
AISESTGRNYGYT,once,TRBV10-3,TRBJ1-2
ASSLVADGYT,few,TRBV5-4,TRBJ1-2
ASSHPDADTQY,few,TRBV3-1/TRBV3-2,TRBJ2-3
SADRGDRGF,few,TRBV20-1,TRBJ1-4
ASSQYGRIRGRGNQPQH,-,TRBV23-1,TRBJ1-5
ASSLRPATDTQY,medium-sized,TRBV9,TRBJ2-3
ASSPPRGKLF,few,TRBV28,TRBJ1-4
ASRGAGQETQY,-,TRBV10-2,TRBJ2-5
ASSLGMGRGTDTQY,once,TRBV7-9,TRBJ2-3
ASSRRDRDGYT,-,TRBV3-1/TRBV3-2,TRBJ1-2
ASSDAGSNTEAF,-,TRBV2,TRBJ1-1
ASSSVGSYNEQF,few,TRBV6-6,TRBJ2-1
SADTGGAGGYT,once,TRBV29-1,TRBJ1-2
SVVGTGNYGYT,-,TRBV29-1,TRBJ1-2
ASSLGRTSGTDTQY,-,TRBV7-9,TRBJ2-3
ASSSQRSTSGGQETQY,-,TRBV11-2,TRBJ2-5
ASSRDETDTQY,-,TRBV6-2/TRBV6-3,TRBJ2-3
ASSSTGQGALGYT,once,TRBV5-4,TRBJ1-2
ASSLWAQSSYNSPLH,-,TRBV14,TRBJ1-6
ASSSETGGATEAF,-,TRBV5-1,TRBJ1-1
SASPTPGRGEGDTQY,few,TRBV20-1,TRBJ2-3
ASGGGSANEKLF,-,TRBV19,TRBJ1-4
ASSIGGRAKNIQY,-,TRBV19,TRBJ2-4
ASSLKGYSGGPTGELF,-,TRBV7-3,TRBJ2-2
ASSLAGVEETQY,-,TRBV19,TRBJ2-5
ASHTGGRNQPQH,few,TRBV19,TRBJ1-5
ASSLGGYEQY,once,TRBV5-5,TRBJ2-7
ASSKATGAQETQY,-,TRBV21-1,TRBJ2-5
ASSQTPTSETQY,-,TRBV28,TRBJ2-5
SASLQVVGGYT,few,TRBV20-1,TRBJ1-2
ASSQGYEQY,-,TRBV14,TRBJ2-7
ASSQTSGRGLSEQF,-,TRBV3-1/TRBV3-2,TRBJ2-1
ASSGPGWTTGELF,-,TRBV2,TRBJ2-2
ASSNTDTQY,few,TRBV12-3/TRBV12-4,TRBJ2-3
ASSFLQVNTEAF,-,TRBV5-1,TRBJ1-1
ASPIQGGTPGSCF,-,TRBV5-1,TRBJ2-2
ASSQVGQGDGYT,-,TRBV4-2,TRBJ1-2
ASSHPGRRGLLAKNIQY,-,TRBV11-2,TRBJ2-4
ASSRGVNPGHEQY,-,TRBV9,TRBJ2-7
ASTPSGEQF,-,TRBV2,TRBJ2-1
ASSVGRPSGQETQY,few,TRBV6-1,TRBJ2-5